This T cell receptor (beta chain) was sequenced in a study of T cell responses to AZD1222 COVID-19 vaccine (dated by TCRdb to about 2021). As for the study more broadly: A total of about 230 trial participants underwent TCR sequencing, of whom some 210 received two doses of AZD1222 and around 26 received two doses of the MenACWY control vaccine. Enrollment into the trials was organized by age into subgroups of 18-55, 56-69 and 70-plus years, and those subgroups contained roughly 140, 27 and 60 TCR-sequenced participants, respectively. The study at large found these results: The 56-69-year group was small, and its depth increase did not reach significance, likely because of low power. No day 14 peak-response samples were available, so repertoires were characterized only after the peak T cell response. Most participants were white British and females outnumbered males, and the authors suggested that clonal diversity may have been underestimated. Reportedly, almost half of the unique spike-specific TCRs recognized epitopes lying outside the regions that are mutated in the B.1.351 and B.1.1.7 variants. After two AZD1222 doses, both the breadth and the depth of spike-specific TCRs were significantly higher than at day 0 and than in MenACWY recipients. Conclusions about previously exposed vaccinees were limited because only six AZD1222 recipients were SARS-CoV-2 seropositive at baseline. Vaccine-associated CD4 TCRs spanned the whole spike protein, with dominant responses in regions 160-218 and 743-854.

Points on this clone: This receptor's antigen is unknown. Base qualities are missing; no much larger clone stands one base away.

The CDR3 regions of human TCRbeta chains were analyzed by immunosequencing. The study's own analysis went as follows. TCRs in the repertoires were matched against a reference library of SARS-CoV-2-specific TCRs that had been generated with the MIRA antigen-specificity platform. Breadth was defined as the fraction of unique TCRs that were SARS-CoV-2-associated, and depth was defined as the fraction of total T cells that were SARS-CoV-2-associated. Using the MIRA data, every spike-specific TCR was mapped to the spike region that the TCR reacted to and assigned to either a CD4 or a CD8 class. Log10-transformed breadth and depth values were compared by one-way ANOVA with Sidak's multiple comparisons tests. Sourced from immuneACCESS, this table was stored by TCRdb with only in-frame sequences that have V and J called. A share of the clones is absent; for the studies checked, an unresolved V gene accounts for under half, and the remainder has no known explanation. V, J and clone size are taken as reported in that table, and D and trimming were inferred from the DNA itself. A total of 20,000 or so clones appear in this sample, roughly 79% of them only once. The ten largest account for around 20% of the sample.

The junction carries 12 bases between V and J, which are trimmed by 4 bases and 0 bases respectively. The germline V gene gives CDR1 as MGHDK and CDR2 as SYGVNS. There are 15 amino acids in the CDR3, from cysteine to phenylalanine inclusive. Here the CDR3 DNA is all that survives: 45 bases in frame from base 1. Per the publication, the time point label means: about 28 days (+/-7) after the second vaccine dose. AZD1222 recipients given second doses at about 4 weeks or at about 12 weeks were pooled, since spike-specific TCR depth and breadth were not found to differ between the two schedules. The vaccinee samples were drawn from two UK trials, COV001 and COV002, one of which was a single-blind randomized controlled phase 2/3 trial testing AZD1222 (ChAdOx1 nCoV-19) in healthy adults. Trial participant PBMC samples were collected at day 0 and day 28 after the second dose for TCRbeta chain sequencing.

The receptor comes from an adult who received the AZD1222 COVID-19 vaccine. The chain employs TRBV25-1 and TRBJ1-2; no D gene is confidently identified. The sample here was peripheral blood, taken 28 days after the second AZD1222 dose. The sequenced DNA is TGTGCCAGCAGTGGGGTGGGGATCCCTAACTATGGCTACACCTTC. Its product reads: CASSGVGIPNYGYTF.